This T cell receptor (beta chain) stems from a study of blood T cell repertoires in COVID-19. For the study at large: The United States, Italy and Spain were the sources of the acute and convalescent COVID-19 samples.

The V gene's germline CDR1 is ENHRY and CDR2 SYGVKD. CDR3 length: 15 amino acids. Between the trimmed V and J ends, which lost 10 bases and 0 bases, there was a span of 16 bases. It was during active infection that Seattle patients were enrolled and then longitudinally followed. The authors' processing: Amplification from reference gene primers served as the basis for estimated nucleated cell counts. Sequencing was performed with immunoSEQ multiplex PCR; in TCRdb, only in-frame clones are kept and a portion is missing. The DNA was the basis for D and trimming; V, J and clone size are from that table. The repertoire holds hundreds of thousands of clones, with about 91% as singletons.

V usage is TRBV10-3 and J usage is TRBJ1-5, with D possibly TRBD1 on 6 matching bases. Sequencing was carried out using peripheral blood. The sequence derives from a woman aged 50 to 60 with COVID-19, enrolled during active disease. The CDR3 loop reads CATADRPDSNQPQHF. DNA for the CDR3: TGTGCCACAGCCGACAGGCCTGATAGCAATCAGCCCCAGCATTTT.